This TCR beta chain was sequenced during a study of blood T cell repertoires in COVID-19. Study as a whole: T cells, B-cell-depleted T cells, or PBMCs provided the cDNA or gDNA that served as material.

Ages ranged from about 18 to 89 years, with residence in around 24 US areas. Grouping used clinical history reported by participants in a survey and questionnaire. Germline values: CDR1 SGHAT, CDR2 FQNNGV. This CDR3 has 15 amino acids. V lost 5 bases, J lost 4 bases, and 15 bases lay in between. In the original analysis: Quantification of nucleated cells was approximated via reference gene primer amplification. The assay was immunoSEQ multiplex PCR, and TCRdb's table has in-frame clones only and misses some. That table furnishes V, J and clone size, whereas the DNA furnished D and trimming. The table lists 140,000 to 150,000 clones, 70% to 90% of them singletons, with 1.2% in the top ten.

This sequence originates from a woman in her 30s with acute COVID-19. Sequencing was done on a sample of PBMCs or T cells enriched from blood (not recorded which). The chain couples TRBV11-2 to TRBJ1-3; no definite D call. As DNA, the CDR3 is TGTGCCAGCAGCGGATTCGGGGTTGCAGGAAACACCATATATTTT. Protein: CASSGFGVAGNTIYF.